The sequence of this T cell receptor beta chain was determined in a study of patients and donors after allogeneic stem cell transplantation. TCRdb recomputed calls from the RT-PCR reads with MiXCR, one row per CDR3 protein. The repertoire has about 24,000 distinct CDR3 sequences, about 42% of them found once; the top ten carry 65% to 85%. CDR3 length: 15 amino acids. V lost 3 bases and J lost 5; bases outside the gene matches: 4. CDR1 and CDR2 from the germline V gene are MNHEY and SMNVEV (reference sequence). Material for sequencing was blood, either unsorted or a sorted T cell fraction (not recorded which). This sequence originates from a human donor who was either an allogeneic HSCT recipient or a stem cell or donor lymphocyte infusion donor (not recorded which). It is not recorded whose cells these are; they may come from a transplant donor. The chain carries TRBV27 and TRBJ2-2; 9 nucleotides match TRBD1. Here the CDR3 DNA reads TGTGCCAGCAGTTTTACAGGGGGCAATACCGGGGAGCTGTTTTTT. Amino acid sequence: CASSFTGGNTGELFF.